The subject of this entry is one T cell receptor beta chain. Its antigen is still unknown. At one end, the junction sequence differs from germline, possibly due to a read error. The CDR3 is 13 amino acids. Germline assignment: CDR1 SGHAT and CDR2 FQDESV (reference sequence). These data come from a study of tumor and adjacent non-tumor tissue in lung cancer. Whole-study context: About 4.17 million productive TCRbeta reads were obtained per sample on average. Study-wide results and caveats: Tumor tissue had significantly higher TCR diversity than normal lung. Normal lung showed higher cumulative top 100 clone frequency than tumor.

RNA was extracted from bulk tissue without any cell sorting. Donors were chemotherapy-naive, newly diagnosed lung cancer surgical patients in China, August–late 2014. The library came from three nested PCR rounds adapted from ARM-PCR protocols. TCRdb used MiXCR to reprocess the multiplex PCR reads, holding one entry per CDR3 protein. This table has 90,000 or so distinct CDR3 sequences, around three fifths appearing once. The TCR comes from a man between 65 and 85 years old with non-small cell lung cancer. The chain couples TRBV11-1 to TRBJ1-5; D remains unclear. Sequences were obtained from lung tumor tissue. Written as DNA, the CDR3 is TGTGCCAGCAGCCTGACCGGCGGCATGGCCCAACACTTT. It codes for CASSLTGGMAQHF. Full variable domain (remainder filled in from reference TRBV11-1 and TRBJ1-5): EAEVAQSPRYKITEKSQAVAFWCDPISGHATLYWYRQILGQGPELLVQFQDESVVDDSQLPKDRFSAERLKGVDSTLKIQPAELGDSAMYLCASSLTGGMAQHFGDGTRLSIL.